Each of the 20 T cell receptor beta chains below was sequenced from the same sample in a study of early T cells in non-severe SARS-CoV-2 infection. TCRdb re-analysed the 5' RACE reads in MiXCR, keeping a single row per CDR3 protein. The sample lists 63,000 or so distinct CDR3 sequences, roughly 10% occurring once. Source material: whole blood. The receptors here all came from an adult who was a healthcare worker with PCR-confirmed SARS-CoV-2 infection or an uninfected control (not recorded which).

This chain joins TRBV2 and TRBJ2-5; no clear D. V was trimmed by 6 bases and J by 6 bases, leaving 8 bases between them. Germline CDR1 reads SNHLY; CDR2 reads FYNNEI. The CDR3 is made up of 11 amino acids. This CDR3 reads CASRGSQTQYF. The CDR3 DNA sequence: TGTGCCAGCAGGGGCAGTCAGACCCAGTACTTC.

This clonotype was recorded at least ten times. This chain uses TRBV7-6 with TRBJ2-3; TRBD2 matches 8 bases. The ends lost 3 bases at V and 0 bases at J; junction bases unmatched: 8. Per the germline V gene, CDR1 is SGHVS and CDR2 is FNYEAQ. The CDR3 is 17 amino acids. CDR3 sequence reads: CASSFSGRDTSTDTQYF. The CDR3 DNA reads as TGTGCCAGCAGCTTCAGCGGGAGAGATACTAGCACAGATACGCAGTATTTT.

This clonotype has a handful of counts. The rearrangement joins TRBV7-9 to TRBJ2-3; the D gene is possibly TRBD1 (6 bases). Trimming left V 6 bases short and J 1 base short, with 14 bases between. Per the germline V gene, CDR1 is SEHNR and CDR2 is FQNEAQ (reference sequence). The CDR3 has 15 amino acids. Written as DNA, the CDR3 is TGTGCCAGCAGAGAAACAGGGTACGGCACAGATACGCAGTATTTT. Its translation is CASRETGYGTDTQYF.

The table lists this clonotype with many counts. The V gene is TRBV7-9, the J gene TRBJ2-7; D is possibly TRBD1 (6 bases). The germline V gene has CDR1 SEHNR and CDR2 FQNEAQ (reference sequence). This CDR3 is 14 amino acids long. V lost 5 bases, J lost 5 bases, and 16 bases lay in between. The CDR3 region is CASSTLTGFNEQYF. The CDR3 nucleotides read TGTGCCAGCAGCACCCTAACAGGGTTCAACGAGCAGTACTTC.

This clonotype was detected only a few times. V is TRBV7-9 and J is TRBJ2-7; 7 nucleotides line up with TRBD2. The CDR3 totals 15 residues. The germline gives CDR1 SEHNR, CDR2 FQNEAQ (reference sequence). The J segment lost 2 bases and the V segment lost 4 bases, leaving 8 bases of the junction unmatched. CDR3 in DNA: TGTGCCAGCAGCTCCGGGGGGACTGCTCCCTACGAGCAGTACTTC. Translating gives CASSSGGTAPYEQYF.

The rearrangement joins TRBV11-2 to TRBJ1-2, with D maybe TRBD1 (6 bases). From germline, CDR1 is SGHAT and CDR2 FQNNGV. The V and J ends lost 5 bases and 1 base respectively, with 17 bases between them. This CDR3 region has 16 residues. The CDR3 loop is CASSERRGTYNYGYTF. The CDR3 DNA is TGTGCCAGCAGCGAAAGGAGGGGGACATATAACTATGGCTACACCTTC.

The table lists this clonotype with many counts. The chain couples TRBV3-1 to TRBJ2-1; 8 nucleotides line up with TRBD1. V shed 4 bases, J shed 6 bases, and the junction held 11 bases outside the gene matches. This CDR3 contains 16 residues. Germline-derived CDR1 and CDR2 are LGHDT and YNNKEL (reference sequence). CDR3 DNA sequence: TGTGCCAGCAGCCCTTACAGACAGGGGACGACCAATGAGCAGTTCTTC. It is translated as CASSPYRQGTTNEQFF.

This clonotype was seen ten or more times. This chain uses TRBV7-2 with TRBJ2-5; 7 bases agree with TRBD1. J lost 1 base, V lost 1 base, and 6 bases had no gene match. The V gene's germline CDR1 is SGHTA and CDR2 FQGNSA. The CDR3 is 16 amino acids. For the CDR3, the DNA is TGTGCCAGCAGCTTAGGAGAGGCAGGGGGCCAAGAGACCCAGTACTTC. This sequence encodes CASSLGEAGGQETQYF.

The chain is built from TRBV11-1 and TRBJ2-7; 9 positions match TRBD2. V was pared by 3 bases and J by 6 bases, with 3 bases of the junction left unmatched. The CDR3 sequence is 13 residues long. Germline V gene sequence: CDR1 SGHAT, CDR2 FQDESV (reference sequence). The CDR3 reads CASSFGTSFEQYF. The CDR3 DNA follows: TGTGCCAGCAGCTTCGGGACTAGCTTCGAGCAGTACTTC.

The chain uses TRBV5-1 and TRBJ2-1; 8 positions match TRBD2. V trimming: 5 bases; J trimming: 5 bases; junction bases outside the gene matches: 6. Germline V CDR1 and CDR2: SGHRS, YFSETQ. The CDR3 covers 14 residues. Here the CDR3 DNA reads TGCGCCAGCAGATTTACTAGCGGAAACAATGAGCAGTTCTTC. This sequence encodes CASRFTSGNNEQFF.

There are a few counts of this clonotype. This rearrangement joins TRBV7-2 to TRBJ1-5; D not certain. This CDR3 is 16 amino acids long. V was trimmed by 3 bases and J by 2 bases, leaving 14 bases between them. The V gene's germline CDR1 is SGHTA and CDR2 FQGNSA. In DNA, the CDR3 is TGTGCCAGCAGCTTCGTTCCAATTAGGCGCAATCAGCCCCAGCATTTT. It encodes CASSFVPIRRNQPQHF.

There are many counts of this clonotype. V gene TRBV6-4 combines with J gene TRBJ2-1; 9 bases match TRBD1. The junction had 6 bases not matched to a gene; V was cut back by 0 bases and J by 9 bases. The length of the CDR3 is 15 residues. Germline CDR1 and CDR2: MRHNA and SNTAGT. DNA for the CDR3: TGTGCCAGCAGTGACTCTAACAGGGGGCGAATTGAGCAGTTCTTC. Amino acid sequence: CASSDSNRGRIEQFF.

Many counts were recorded for this clonotype. The V call is TRBV20-1, the J call TRBJ1-2; a weak D match, TRBD1 (5 bases). Trimming took 3 bases from V and 3 from J, leaving 8 bases between them. The CDR3 length is 12 residues. CDR1 DFQATT and CDR2 SNEGSKA come from the germline V gene (reference sequence). In DNA form, the CDR3 reads TGCAGTGCTAGTTTAGGGGACTATGGCTACACCTTC. Amino acids: CSASLGDYGYTF.

This clonotype was recorded many times. The chain combines TRBV10-3 with TRBJ2-1, with TRBD2 as a possible D gene (6 bases). The germline V and J ends were trimmed by 4 bases and 6 bases, with 13 bases remaining between them. This CDR3 is built from 14 residues. CDR1 and CDR2 from the germline V gene are ENHRY and SYGVKD. The CDR3 spells CAISAGLTTNEQFF. The CDR3 region has the DNA TGTGCCATCAGTGCAGGACTAACTACCAATGAGCAGTTCTTC.

This chain's CDR3 is CASSARRGNTGELFF. In DNA, the CDR3 is TGTGCCAGCAGCGCCAGGCGTGGGAACACCGGGGAGCTGTTTTTT. V gene TRBV7-2 combines with J gene TRBJ2-2; D is unclear. Per the germline V gene, CDR1 is SGHTA and CDR2 is FQGNSA. V dropped 5 bases and J dropped 1 base, with 11 bases sitting between them. The CDR3 covers 15 residues.

This clonotype was recorded at least ten times. The chain employs TRBV12-3 or TRBV12-4 and TRBJ2-1; D gene ambiguous. The CDR3 totals 12 residues. Trimming removed 3 bases at V and 0 bases at J, with 0 bases between. CDR3 region: CASSFSYNEQFF. The CDR3, as DNA: TGTGCCAGCAGTTTCTCCTACAATGAGCAGTTCTTC.

The chain carries TRBV11-2 and TRBJ2-7; D is ambiguous. This CDR3 has 12 amino acids. V shed 0 bases and J shed 6 bases, with 6 bases lying between them. The germline gives CDR1 SGHAT, CDR2 FQNNGV. This CDR3 reads CASSLDLSEQYF. The DNA of the CDR3 is TGTGCCAGCAGCTTAGATCTTTCCGAGCAGTACTTC. Complete variable domain (other parts from reference TRBV11-2 and TRBJ2-7): EAGVAQSPRYKIIEKRQSVAFWCNPISGHATLYWYQQILGQGPKLLIQFQNNGVVDDSQLPKDRFSAERLKGVDSTLKIQPAKLEDSAVYLCASSLDLSEQYFGPGTRLTVT.

This clonotype was found many times. This sequence joins TRBV11-2 and TRBJ2-1; 14 bases are shared with TRBD2. Germline trimming cut 5 bases from V and 10 bases from J; bases unmatched to any gene: 7. Germline-derived CDR1 and CDR2 are SGHAT and FQNNGV. The CDR3 spans 15 residues. CDR3 bases: TGTGCCAGCAGCCCGGGACTAGCGGGGGTGCGAGAGCAGTTCTTC. This codes for CASSPGLAGVREQFF. Based on the CDR3 plus reference TRBV11-2 and TRBJ2-1, the full variable domain is EAGVAQSPRYKIIEKRQSVAFWCNPISGHATLYWYQQILGQGPKLLIQFQNNGVVDDSQLPKDRFSAERLKGVDSTLKIQPAKLEDSAVYLCASSPGLAGVREQFFGPGTRLTVL.

The table lists this clonotype with many counts. The gene calls are TRBV6-6 and TRBJ2-1; TRBD1 agrees at 7 bases. J gave up 2 bases and V 8 bases, and 9 bases lay outside the gene matches. This CDR3 has 15 residues. The germline V gene encodes CDR1 MNHNY and CDR2 SVGAGI (reference sequence). CDR3 protein: CASGVGGYPYNEQFF. The DNA of the CDR3 is TGTGCCAGCGGCGTAGGGGGCTACCCCTACAATGAGCAGTTCTTC.

In its sample, this clonotype was seen a few times. V usage is TRBV28 and J usage is TRBJ1-4; 9 positions match TRBD1. The CDR3 length is 13 residues. Germline V gives CDR1 MDHEN, CDR2 SYDVKM. J was trimmed by 10 bases and V by 5 bases; bases with no gene match: 5. The CDR3 nucleotides are TGTGCCAGCAGTGGGACAGGGTTTGGAAAACTGTTTTTT. Translation gives CASSGTGFGKLFF. The full variable domain, with the rest looked up from reference TRBV28 and TRBJ1-4, is DVKVTQSSRYLVKRTGEKVFLECVQDMDHENMFWYRQDPGLGLRLIYFSYDVKMKEKGDIPEGYSVSREKKERFSLILESASTNQTSMYLCASSGTGFGKLFFGSGTQLSVL.